This entry lists 16 T cell receptor beta chains sequenced from one sample in a study of metastatic and nonmetastatic thyroid tumors. Using MiXCR, TCRdb reanalyzed the PCR reads. Among 15,000 to 20,000 clones, about 26% were seen once, and the ten largest hold 8% to 13%. Each patient went into thyroid surgery without having received any treatment. The sample comprised adjacent normal tissue. These receptors all come from a female donor with papillary thyroid cancer or a benign thyroid nodule (not recorded which). Some clones in this sample may be carry-over from other donors' samples.

The rearrangement joins TRBV20-1 to TRBJ2-1, with 8 bases that match TRBD2. Germline V CDR1 and CDR2: DFQATT, SNEGSKA (reference sequence). J gave up 5 bases and V 6 bases, and 15 bases lay outside the gene matches. This CDR3 is built from 16 residues. The CDR3 DNA reads TGCAGTGCGATCAAGCCCAGCGGGAGAAGGGACAATGAGCAGTTCTTC. Its translation is CSAIKPSGRRDNEQFF.

V gene TRBV11-2 combines with J gene TRBJ2-1; 11 bases map to TRBD2. Per germline, CDR1 SGHAT and CDR2 FQNNGV. V shed 3 bases and J 7 bases; nucleotides not matched to a gene: 5. The CDR3 has 15 residues. The CDR3, as DNA: TGTGCCAGCAGCTTTGGGACTAGCGGCCTGAATGAGCAGTTCTTC. Its translation is CASSFGTSGLNEQFF.

This clone has a handful of counts. The rearrangement links TRBV10-3 to TRBJ2-3; D not certain. Germline CDR1 and CDR2: ENHRY and SYGVKD. V was trimmed by 3 bases and J by 6 bases, leaving 4 bases between them. The CDR3 sequence is 11 residues long. The CDR3: CAISEGDTQYF. In DNA, the CDR3 is TGTGCCATCAGTGAAGGGGATACGCAGTATTTT.

There are a few counts of this clone. V usage is TRBV6-1 and J usage is TRBJ2-7; a possible D gene is TRBD1 (5 bases). Trimming removed 7 bases at V and 2 bases at J, with 18 bases between. CDR3 length equals 15 residues. CDR1 and CDR2 from the germline V gene are MNHNS and SASEGT. The CDR3, as DNA: TGTGCCAGCATCCAGGGATTCTGCAGTACCTACGAGCAGTACTTC. It encodes CASIQGFCSTYEQYF.

The gene calls are TRBV3-1 and TRBJ2-5; D not resolved. Germline V CDR1 and CDR2: LGHDT, YNNKEL (reference sequence). The V end lost 1 base, the J end lost 5 bases, and 5 bases lay between the germline ends. CDR3 length: 12 amino acids. Written as DNA, the CDR3 is TGTGCCAGCAGCCAAGTAGTGGAGACCCAGTACTTC. Its translation: CASSQVVETQYF.

This clone was detected a few times. This chain uses TRBV20-1 with TRBJ2-2; D is possibly TRBD1 or TRBD2 (6 bases each). Germline V gives CDR1 DFQATT, CDR2 SNEGSKA (reference sequence). Trimming pared 0 bases from V and 6 bases from J, leaving 11 bases between. The CDR3 is made up of 14 amino acids. The CDR3 protein is CSARDRGAAGELFF. In DNA form, the CDR3 reads TGCAGTGCTAGAGATAGGGGGGCCGCCGGGGAGCTGTTTTTT.

V is TRBV6-5 and J is TRBJ2-7; D ambiguous. V lost 0 bases to trimming and J lost 13 bases, with 19 bases between them. CDR3 length: 14 residues. Germline V gene data show CDR1 as MNHEY and CDR2 as SVGAGI. The CDR3 sequence: CASSYSGSLAERYF. Written as DNA, the CDR3 is TGTGCCAGCAGTTACTCAGGCTCTCTGGCAGAGAGATACTTC.

The J gene is TRBJ1-6, the V gene TRBV9, with a tentative D call TRBD1 (5 bases). Germline V gene sequence: CDR1 SGDLS, CDR2 YYNGEE. Between the trimmed V and J ends, which lost 4 bases and 7 bases, there was a span of 12 bases. The length of the CDR3 is 14 residues. The CDR3 DNA reads TGTGCCAGCAGCCCCTTCGGGGGGAATTCACCCCTCCACTTT. It is translated as CASSPFGGNSPLHF.

DNA for the CDR3: TGTGCCAGCAGGTGGACGGGAACGATGAACACTGAAGCTTTCTTT. Protein sequence: CASRWTGTMNTEAFF. The chain employs TRBV11-2 and TRBJ1-1; no firm D call. V lost 6 bases and J lost 0, with 14 bases in between. The CDR3 runs 15 residues. Germline loops: CDR1 SGHAT, CDR2 FQNNGV.

This clone was counted between two and nine times. The chain employs TRBV2 and TRBJ1-2; D is unresolved. V was cut by 6 bases and J by 4 bases, with 12 bases left in between. Germline V gives CDR1 SNHLY, CDR2 FYNNEI. This CDR3 contains 13 residues. As DNA, the CDR3 is TGTGCCAGCAGCATCCCCGGCCCCTATGGCTACACCTTC. Translation: CASSIPGPYGYTF.

This clone is a singleton in its sample. The genes are TRBV11-1 and TRBJ2-1; 7 bases agree with TRBD1. J was trimmed by 6 bases and V by 5 bases; bases with no gene match: 16. The CDR3 has 17 amino acids. Germline CDR1 is SGHAT and CDR2 is FQDESV (reference sequence). The CDR3 is CASSPNPDRPYGNEQFF. CDR3 DNA: TGTGCCAGCAGCCCAAACCCGGACAGGCCCTATGGCAATGAGCAGTTCTTC.

This clone was seen at least ten times. The chain uses TRBV2 and TRBJ1-2, with 9 nucleotides matching TRBD1. Germline trimming cut 4 bases from V and 8 bases from J; bases unmatched to any gene: 8. CDR3 length: 14 residues. CDR1 is SNHLY and CDR2 is FYNNEI in the germline V gene. Here the CDR3 DNA reads TGTGCCAGCAGTGGGGACAGGGATCTGTTCGGCTACACCTTC. It specifies CASSGDRDLFGYTF.

The chain combines TRBV20-1 with TRBJ2-7; 12 bases align to TRBD2. Germline CDR1 and CDR2: DFQATT and SNEGSKA (reference sequence). Unmatched junction bases numbered 0, after V lost 1 base and J lost 5 bases. The CDR3 contains 13 residues. The CDR3 region has the DNA TGCAGTGCTAGAGGACTAGCGGGGGACGAGCAGTACTTC. Protein sequence: CSARGLAGDEQYF.

This chain connects TRBV7-9 to TRBJ1-2, with D perhaps TRBD1 (5 bases). V was trimmed by 3 bases and J by 8 bases, leaving 16 bases between them. There are 14 residues in the CDR3. Per the germline V gene, CDR1 is SEHNR and CDR2 is FQNEAQ (reference sequence). CDR3 nucleotides: TGTGCCAGCAGCTTTGACAGCCGGACGCAAGGCTACACCTTC. Its translation: CASSFDSRTQGYTF.

This chain links TRBV6-1 with TRBJ1-2; 7 nucleotides line up with TRBD1. CDR1 is MNHNS, CDR2 SASEGT, per germline. The CDR3 totals 14 residues. Trimming cost V 5 bases and J 4 bases; bases outside gene matches: 7. The CDR3: CASSPDRVSYGYTF. CDR3 in DNA: TGTGCCAGCAGTCCCGACAGGGTATCCTATGGCTACACCTTC.

In this sample, this clone turned up once. The V and J genes are TRBV3-1 and TRBJ1-2; weak D call: TRBD1 (5 bases). From germline, CDR1 is LGHDT and CDR2 YNNKEL (reference sequence). This CDR3 is 12 amino acids long. With 1 base removed from V and 7 bases from J, the gap between germline ends came to 7 bases. The CDR3 coding sequence is TGTGCCAGCAGCCAAGCGACAGCTGGCTACACCTTC. As protein: CASSQATAGYTF.